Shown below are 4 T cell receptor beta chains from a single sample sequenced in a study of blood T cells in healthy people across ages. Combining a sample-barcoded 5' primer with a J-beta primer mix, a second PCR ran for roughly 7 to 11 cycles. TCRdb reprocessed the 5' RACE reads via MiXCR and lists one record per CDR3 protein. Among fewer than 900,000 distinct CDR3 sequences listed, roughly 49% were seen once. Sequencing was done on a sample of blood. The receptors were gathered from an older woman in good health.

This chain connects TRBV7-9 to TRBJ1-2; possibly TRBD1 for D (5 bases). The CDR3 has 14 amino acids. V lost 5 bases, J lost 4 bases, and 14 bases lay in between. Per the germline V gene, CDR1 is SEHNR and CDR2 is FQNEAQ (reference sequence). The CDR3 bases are TGTGCCAGCAGCGTAGTGGCAGGGTCCTATGGCTACACCTTC. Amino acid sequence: CASSVVAGSYGYTF.

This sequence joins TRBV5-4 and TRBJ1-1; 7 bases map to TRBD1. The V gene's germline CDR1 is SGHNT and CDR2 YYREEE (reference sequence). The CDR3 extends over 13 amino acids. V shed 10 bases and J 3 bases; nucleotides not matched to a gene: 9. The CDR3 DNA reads TGTGCCGGGTTGAGGGGGCCGGACACTGAAGCTTTCTTT. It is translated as CAGLRGPDTEAFF.

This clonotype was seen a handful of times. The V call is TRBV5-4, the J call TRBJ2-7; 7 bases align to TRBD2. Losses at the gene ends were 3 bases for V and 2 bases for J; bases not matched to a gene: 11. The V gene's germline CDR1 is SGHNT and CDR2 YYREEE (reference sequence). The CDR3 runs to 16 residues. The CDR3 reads CASSSRASGKAYEQYF. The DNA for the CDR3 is TGTGCCAGCAGCTCAAGGGCCAGCGGGAAAGCCTACGAGCAGTACTTC.

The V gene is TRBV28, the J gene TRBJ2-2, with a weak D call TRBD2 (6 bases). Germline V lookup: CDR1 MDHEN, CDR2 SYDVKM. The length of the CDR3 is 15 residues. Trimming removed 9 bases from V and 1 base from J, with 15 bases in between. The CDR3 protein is CASTQTRKNTGELFF. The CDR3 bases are TGTGCCAGTACCCAGACTAGAAAGAACACCGGGGAGCTGTTTTTT.